This TCR beta chain was documented in a study of regulatory T cells in long-lasting Graves disease. In this sample, this clonotype turned up a few times. Time point denoted: newly diagnosed GD, antithyroid drugs for less than 3 months. PBMC RNA was the source of the TCR library. CDR3 regions were amplified by Arm-PCR using iRepertoire HTBI primers to build TCR beta libraries. TCRdb reprocessed the multiplex PCR reads via MiXCR and lists one record per CDR3 protein. The sample consists of hundreds of thousands of distinct CDR3 sequences, about 15% of them appearing once. The CDR3 extends over 15 amino acids. The V gene's germline CDR1 is MNHGY and CDR2 SVAAGI. V lost 3 bases and J lost 4, with 13 bases in between. The same sample was also used in a study of T cells in Graves' hyperthyroidism and ophthalmopathy.

The material was peripheral blood mononuclear cells (PBMCs), obtained at new diagnosis, from a patient treated with antithyroid drugs. This clonotype was obtained from a woman aged 35-65 years with Graves disease. The V gene is TRBV6-9, the J gene TRBJ1-5; D is ambiguous. This chain's CDR3 is CASSYGETANQPQHF. CDR3 bases: TGTGCCAGCAGTTACGGGGAGACGGCTAATCAGCCCCAGCATTTT.